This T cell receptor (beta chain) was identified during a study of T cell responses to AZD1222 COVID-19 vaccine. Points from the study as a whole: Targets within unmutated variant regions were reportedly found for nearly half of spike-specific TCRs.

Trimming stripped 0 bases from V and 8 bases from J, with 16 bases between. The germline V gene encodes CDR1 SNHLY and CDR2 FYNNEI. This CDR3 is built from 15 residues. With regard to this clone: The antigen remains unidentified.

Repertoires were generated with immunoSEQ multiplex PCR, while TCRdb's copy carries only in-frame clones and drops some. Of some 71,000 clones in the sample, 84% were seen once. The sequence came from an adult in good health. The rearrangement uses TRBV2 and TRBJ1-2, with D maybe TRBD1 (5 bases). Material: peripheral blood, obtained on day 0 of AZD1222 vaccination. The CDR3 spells CASSEAPGHGGGYTF. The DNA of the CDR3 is TGTGCCAGCAGTGAAGCGCCGGGGCACGGGGGAGGCTACACCTTC.